This is a list of T cell receptor beta chains from one sample in a study of regulatory T cells in long-lasting Graves disease. TCRdb fed the multiplex PCR reads into MiXCR, producing one record per CDR3 protein. The top ten hold under 15% of the sample, which has around 460,000 distinct CDR3 sequences, 20% to 25% seen once. Sequenced here: peripheral blood mononuclear cells (PBMCs), sampled when the disease was refractory, from a patient treated with antithyroid drugs. These receptors all stem from a female donor with Graves disease. Both conserved end residues are part of each CDR3. The D gene is left open where the match is weak. Only some rows state a clone size, as once, few, many or a class for expanded clones.

TRBV27	TRBD2	-	TRBJ2-3	CASTPSGASLSDTQYF	TGTGCCAGCACTCCGAGCGGGGCTAGCTTATCGGATACGCAGTATTTT
TRBV11-3	TRBD2	few	TRBJ2-2	CASSHGTSGRAGELFF	TGTGCCAGCAGCCACGGGACTAGCGGGAGGGCCGGGGAGCTGTTTTTT
TRBV6-1	-	many	TRBJ1-6	CASSEKEVGTGHQPPLHF	TGTGCCAGCAGTGAAAAGGAGGTCGGGACCGGACATCAACCACCCCTCCACTTT
TRBV28	TRBD1	many	TRBJ2-6	CASIPDRGRFGANVLTF	TGTGCCAGCATCCCAGACAGGGGGCGCTTTGGGGCCAACGTCCTGACTTTC
TRBV28	TRBD1	once	TRBJ1-6	CASSLAGGENSPLHF	TGTGCCAGCAGTTTGGCAGGGGGGGAAAATTCACCCCTCCACTTT
TRBV4-1	-	-	TRBJ1-4	CASSQEMGWARYEKLFF	TGCGCCAGCAGCCAAGAAATGGGATGGGCAAGATATGAAAAACTGTTTTTT
TRBV3-1	TRBD2	few	TRBJ2-7	CASSQGLATYEQYF	TGTGCCAGCAGCCAAGGACTAGCCACCTACGAGCAGTACTTC
TRBV10-2	TRBD2	-	TRBJ2-5	CAGSGEAGETQYF	TGCGCCGGTAGCGGGGAGGCGGGGGAGACCCAGTACTTC
TRBV3-1	-	-	TRBJ1-3	CASSQERSRNTIYF	TGTGCCAGCAGCCAAGAGAGGAGTAGAAACACCATATATTTT
TRBV19	TRBD1	few	TRBJ1-6	CASRLGQGGNSPLHF	TGTGCCAGTAGACTTGGACAGGGTGGTAATTCACCCCTCCACTTT
TRBV6-1	-	-	TRBJ1-4	CASSEGGTLLEKLFF	TGTGCCAGCAGTGAAGGGGGGACTCTGCTTGAAAAACTGTTTTTT
TRBV7-2	TRBD2	few	TRBJ2-5	CASSLFSGGGETQYF	TGTGCCAGCAGCTTATTTAGCGGGGGCGGAGAGACCCAGTACTTC
TRBV20-1	TRBD1	few	TRBJ2-7	CSARFRDRRYEQYF	TGCAGTGCTAGATTCCGGGACAGACGCTACGAGCAGTACTTC
TRBV6-2/TRBV6-3	TRBD2	-	TRBJ2-1	CASRRLAGDYNEQFF	TGTGCCAGCAGGAGACTAGCGGGAGACTACAATGAGCAGTTCTTC
TRBV2	-	-	TRBJ2-7	CASSQVGNEQYF	TGTGCCAGCAGCCAAGTAGGGAACGAGCAGTACTTC
TRBV20-1	-	many	TRBJ1-1	CSASLPGGKAEAFF	TGCAGTGCTAGCCTTCCGGGTGGAAAGGCTGAAGCTTTCTTT
TRBV6-5	-	many	TRBJ1-1	CASSSETGNTEAFF	TGTGCCAGCAGTTCGGAGACAGGGAACACTGAAGCTTTCTTT
TRBV19	TRBD1	few	TRBJ1-2	CASGQGNYGYTF	TGTGCCAGTGGACAGGGAAACTATGGCTACACCTTC
TRBV4-1	-	-	TRBJ1-1	CASSLPAGTEAFF	TGCGCCAGCAGCCTCCCTGCGGGCACTGAAGCTTTCTTT
TRBV2	-	many	TRBJ1-5	CASSESTENQPQHF	TGTGCCAGCAGTGAAAGTACAGAGAATCAGCCCCAGCATTTT
TRBV29-1	-	-	TRBJ1-1	CSVTENTEAFF	TGCAGCGTTACAGAGAACACTGAAGCTTTCTTT
TRBV7-8	TRBD1	few	TRBJ2-7	CASSSGTGAREQYF	TGTGCCAGCAGCTCCGGGACAGGGGCGAGGGAGCAGTACTTC
TRBV4-3	-	-	TRBJ1-2	CAGSQDPGNYGYTF	TGCGCCGGCAGCCAAGACCCAGGGAACTATGGCTACACCTTC
TRBV7-6	TRBD1	few	TRBJ2-7	CASSPRQGMNYEQYF	TGTGCCAGCAGCCCACGACAGGGGATGAACTACGAGCAGTACTTC
TRBV11-2	TRBD2	few	TRBJ2-4	CASSPGLAGVTLAKNIQYF	TGTGCCAGCAGCCCGGGACTAGCGGGAGTTACATTAGCCAAAAACATTCAGTACTTC
TRBV11-3	-	many	TRBJ2-5	CASSLSSETQYF	TGTGCCAGCAGCTTATCGTCGGAGACCCAGTACTTC
TRBV5-4	-	-	TRBJ1-2	CASSLAERPNYGYTF	TGTGCCAGCAGCTTGGCCGAGAGACCCAACTATGGCTACACCTTC
TRBV10-3	-	-	TRBJ1-2	CAISTPNYGYTF	TGTGCCATCAGCACACCTAACTATGGCTACACCTTC
TRBV18	-	-	TRBJ2-7	CASSPGVGDEQYF	TGTGCCAGCTCACCCGGAGTGGGGGACGAGCAGTACTTC
TRBV7-2	-	few	TRBJ1-2	CASSSWSGYTF	TGTGCCAGCAGCTCGTGGTCTGGCTACACCTTC
TRBV28	-	-	TRBJ1-1	CACSLLSGTNTEAFF	TGTGCCTGCAGTTTATTATCCGGGACGAACACTGAAGCTTTCTTT
TRBV27	TRBD1	-	TRBJ1-2	CASTKFRDSGNLFYGYTF	TGTGCCAGCACTAAATTCCGGGACAGCGGTAACCTCTTCTATGGCTACACCTTC
TRBV20-1	-	few	TRBJ2-1	CSASKAHGGIHNEQFF	TGCAGTGCTTCTAAGGCTCATGGCGGGATACACAATGAGCAGTTCTTC
TRBV6-5	-	many	TRBJ2-1	CASSSRGDDEQFF	TGTGCCAGCAGTTCCCGAGGTGACGATGAGCAGTTCTTC
TRBV29-1	-	few	TRBJ2-6	CSVPSRGGANVLTF	TGCAGCGTCCCTTCGCGTGGAGGGGCCAACGTCCTGACTTTC
TRBV5-1	-	few	TRBJ1-3	CASSPGTSGNTIYF	TGCGCCAGCAGTCCAGGGACCTCTGGAAACACCATATATTTT
TRBV27	TRBD1	many	TRBJ2-5	CASSNGQGTGETQYF	TGTGCCAGCAGTAACGGACAGGGGACGGGCGAGACCCAGTACTTC
TRBV10-2	TRBD1	many	TRBJ2-2	CASQAGQGYTGELFF	TGCGCCAGCCAGGCGGGACAGGGGTACACCGGGGAGCTGTTTTTT
TRBV5-1	-	many	TRBJ2-2	CASSLGSANTGELFF	TGCGCCAGCAGCTTGGGGTCAGCGAACACCGGGGAGCTGTTTTTT
TRBV4-1	TRBD1	few	TRBJ1-4	CASSQNPTGGTEKLFF	TGCGCCAGCAGCCAAAATCCGACAGGGGGGACGGAAAAACTGTTTTTT
TRBV5-1	-	-	TRBJ2-7	CASSYGGEGGEQYF	TGCGCCAGCAGTTACGGAGGGGAGGGGGGCGAGCAGTACTTC
TRBV20-1	-	few	TRBJ2-7	CSARDRTSTKQYF	TGCAGTGCTAGAGACAGGACATCTACGAAGCAGTACTTC
TRBV7-9	-	-	TRBJ1-1	CASSLESNTEALF	TGTGCCAGCAGCTTAGAGAGTAACACTGAAGCTCTCTTT
TRBV12-3/TRBV12-4	TRBD1	-	TRBJ1-4	CASSSGGTGHNEKLFF	TGTGCCAGCAGTTCCGGGGGGACAGGCCATAATGAAAAACTGTTTTTT
TRBV7-2	-	many	TRBJ1-2	CASSLGVAAQGAYGYTF	TGTGCCAGCAGCTTAGGCGTCGCGGCTCAAGGAGCCTATGGCTACACCTTC
TRBV30	TRBD2	-	TRBJ2-5	CAWSGLEEETQYF	TGTGCCTGGAGCGGACTAGAGGAAGAGACCCAGTACTTC
TRBV20-1	TRBD1	many	TRBJ1-1	CSAPWTGRYGTEAFF	TGCAGTGCGCCATGGACAGGGCGGTACGGCACTGAAGCTTTCTTT
TRBV2	-	-	TRBJ2-4	CASSHTKNIQYF	TGTGCCAGCAGCCACACCAAAAACATTCAGTACTTC
TRBV6-1	-	many	TRBJ1-2	CASGHGNYGYTF	TGTGCCAGTGGACACGGAAACTATGGCTACACCTTC
TRBV6-1	TRBD2	-	TRBJ2-7	CASSAGTSGFGEQYF	TGTGCCAGCAGTGCCGGGACTAGCGGCTTTGGCGAGCAGTACTTC
TRBV5-4	-	-	TRBJ1-2	CASSLGGGLNYGYTF	TGTGCCAGCAGCTTGGGGGGGGGCCTCAACTATGGCTACACCTTC